Shown below are 22 T cell receptor beta chains from a single sample sequenced in a study of control samples from healthy donors and cancer patients. Assay used: immunoSEQ multiplex PCR; TCRdb lists only in-frame clones, some missing. The sample shows about 65,000 clones, 90% of them seen only once. Sequencing was done on a sample of PBMCs. These receptors all stem from a woman aged 50 to 60 with colorectal cancer.

As DNA, the CDR3 is TGTGCCAGCTCCCCGCGGGGACAGGGAAGGCCACCCCTCCACTTT. This encodes CASSPRGQGRPPLHF. J is TRBJ1-6 and V is TRBV28; 9 bases fit TRBD1. V lost 8 bases and J lost 11; bases outside the gene matches: 13. This CDR3 has 15 residues. Germline loops: CDR1 MDHEN, CDR2 SYDVKM.

The V and J genes are TRBV5-4 and TRBJ2-2; maybe TRBD1 (6 bases). This CDR3 has 15 residues. The germline CDR1 and CDR2 sequences are SGHNT and YYREEE (reference sequence). V was trimmed by 0 bases and J by 6 bases, leaving 12 bases between them. CDR3 protein: CASSLAGAGSGELFF. The CDR3 DNA follows: TGTGCCAGCAGCTTGGCAGGGGCAGGGTCCGGGGAGCTGTTTTTT.

The V gene is TRBV5-1, the J gene TRBJ2-7; 10 bases agree with TRBD2. Germline CDR1 SGHRS, CDR2 YFSETQ. The CDR3 spans 15 residues. Unmatched junction bases numbered 4, after V lost 3 bases and J lost 1 base. The CDR3 DNA sequence: TGCGCCAGCAGCTCCCTTAGCGGGAGGTCCTACGAGCAGTACTTC. Translated: CASSSLSGRSYEQYF.

The J gene is TRBJ1-3, the V gene TRBV28; D perhaps matches TRBD1 (6 bases). Germline CDR1 and CDR2: MDHEN and SYDVKM. The CDR3 covers 16 residues. The ends were cut back, 8 bases at V and 0 bases at J, with 17 bases in the middle. Written as DNA, the CDR3 is TGTGCCAGCTCGCGCCCTGGGACAAGCTCTGGAAACACCATATATTTT. Its protein is CASSRPGTSSGNTIYF. The variable domain in full, completed from reference TRBV28 and TRBJ1-3, reads DVKVTQSSRYLVKRTGEKVFLECVQDMDHENMFWYRQDPGLGLRLIYFSYDVKMKEKGDIPEGYSVSREKKERFSLILESASTNQTSMYLCASSRPGTSSGNTIYFGEGSWLTVV.

The chain is built from TRBV28 and TRBJ2-6, with no clear D. V lost 7 bases and J lost 0, with 10 bases in between. The germline V gene encodes CDR1 MDHEN and CDR2 SYDVKM. The CDR3 consists of 15 residues. The DNA for the CDR3 is TGTGCCAGCACACCCTCCCTCTCTGGGGCCAACGTCCTGACTTTC. Translated: CASTPSLSGANVLTF.

The chain recombines TRBV7-8 with TRBJ2-3, with 9 bases fitting TRBD2. Germline V gene lookup returns CDR1 SGHVS and CDR2 FQNEAQ. This CDR3 is 16 amino acids long. With V trimmed by 5 bases and J by 0 bases, 6 bases remained unmatched. The CDR3 sequence is CASSPRTSASTDTQYF. DNA for the CDR3: TGTGCCAGCAGCCCCAGGACTAGCGCAAGCACAGATACGCAGTATTTT.

This chain uses TRBV14 with TRBJ1-1, with D tentatively TRBD1 (5 bases). CDR3 length equals 14 residues. Per germline, CDR1 SGHDN and CDR2 FVKESK. Deletions cut 4 bases from V and 4 bases from J, with 13 bases between. DNA for the CDR3: TGTGCCAGCAGCCCTTTTGGGGGGGGCACTGAAGCTTTCTTT. As protein: CASSPFGGGTEAFF.

This chain joins TRBV11-2 and TRBJ2-7; a weak D match, TRBD1 (6 bases). V was trimmed by 2 bases and J by 4 bases, leaving 15 bases between them. The V gene's germline CDR1 is SGHAT and CDR2 FQNNGV. The CDR3 has 15 residues. CDR3 loop: CASSLNRDKSYEQYF. CDR3 coding DNA: TGTGCCAGCAGCTTAAATCGGGACAAGTCTTACGAGCAGTACTTC.

This chain links TRBV10-3 with TRBJ2-2; 8 nucleotides agree with TRBD1. The CDR3 consists of 15 residues. J was trimmed by 4 bases and V by 5 bases; bases with no gene match: 6. Germline-derived CDR1 and CDR2 are ENHRY and SYGVKD. The CDR3 spells CAISNGQGGTGELFF. Here the CDR3 DNA reads TGTGCCATCAGTAACGGACAGGGAGGCACCGGGGAGCTGTTTTTT.

Regarding this clone: The germline gene is not matched at one end of the junction; a read error may be the cause. CDR3 region: CASSEGLPTYDYTF. The DNA for the CDR3 is TGTGCCAGCAGTGAGGGGCTGCCAACCTATGACTACACCTTC. The rearrangement joins TRBV2 to TRBJ1-2; the D gene is possibly TRBD1 (5 bases). The germline gives CDR1 SNHLY, CDR2 FYNNEI. The CDR3 has 14 residues.

The count of this clone is one. The chain couples TRBV5-6 to TRBJ2-3; weak D call: TRBD1 (6 bases). V was trimmed by 1 base and J by 1 base, leaving 10 bases between them. CDR3 length: 15 residues. Looked up from germline, CDR1 is SGHDT and CDR2 is YYEEEE. CDR3 nucleotide sequence: TGTGCCAGCAGCTTGACAGGGTATGGCACAGATACGCAGTATTTT. Translated, it gives CASSLTGYGTDTQYF.

The chain couples TRBV19 to TRBJ2-7; 10 positions match TRBD1. With V trimmed by 6 bases and J by 2 bases, 10 bases remained unmatched. This CDR3 has 16 residues. CDR1 and CDR2 from the germline V gene are LNHDA and SQIVND (reference sequence). CDR3 bases: TGTGCCAGTAGAAACCAGGCGACAGGGGGCCCCTACGAGCAGTACTTC. Translation: CASRNQATGGPYEQYF. The entire variable domain, with the rest obtained from reference TRBV19 and TRBJ2-7, is as follows: DGGITQSPKYLFRKEGQNVTLSCEQNLNHDAMYWYRQDPGQGLRLIYYSQIVNDFQKGDIAEGYSVSREKKESFPLTVTSAQKNPTAFYLCASRNQATGGPYEQYFGPGTRLTVT.

The chain couples TRBV29-1 to TRBJ1-1; a possible D gene is TRBD1 (5 bases). The CDR3 loop spans 12 amino acids. V was trimmed by 8 bases and J by 6 bases, leaving 16 bases between them. Per germline, CDR1 SQVTM and CDR2 ANQGSEA. This CDR3 reads CSCRDQAPEAFF. Written as DNA, the CDR3 is TGCAGCTGCAGGGACCAGGCCCCTGAAGCTTTCTTT.

V usage is TRBV6-2 or TRBV6-3 and J usage is TRBJ2-7; 9 positions agree with TRBD1. The CDR3 consists of 14 residues. Per the germline V gene, CDR1 is MNHEY and CDR2 is SVGEGT. After removal of 6 bases from V and 6 bases from J, the junction contained 9 bases not matched to a gene. The chain's CDR3 is CASSRDRVNSEQYF. The CDR3 DNA sequence: TGTGCCAGCAGCCGGGACAGGGTGAATTCCGAGCAGTACTTC.

The chain is built from TRBV19 and TRBJ2-7, with 11 nucleotides matching TRBD2. CDR3 length: 13 amino acids. The V and J ends lost 7 bases and 5 bases, in that order; junction bases with no gene match: 4. CDR1 and CDR2 from the germline V gene are LNHDA and SQIVND (reference sequence). CDR3 nucleotides: TGTGCCAGTACTCAGGGACTAGCGGACGAGCAGTACTTC. Its translation: CASTQGLADEQYF.

The chain carries TRBV3-1 (or the pseudogene TRBV3-2) and TRBJ2-7; 7 bases are shared with TRBD2. Germline CDR1 is LGHDT and CDR2 is YNNKEL (reference sequence). The CDR3 is made up of 15 amino acids. The trim removed 1 base at V and 0 bases at J, leaving 3 bases unmatched. The chain's CDR3 is CASSQGGGSSYEQYF. The CDR3, as DNA: TGTGCCAGCAGCCAAGGGGGGGGGAGCTCCTACGAGCAGTACTTC.

This clone was seen once. V gene TRBV15 combines with J gene TRBJ1-1; no clear D gene. Germline V lookup: CDR1 LNHNV, CDR2 YYDKDF (reference sequence). V gave up 0 bases and J gave up 6 bases, with 8 bases separating them. The CDR3 covers 13 residues. CDR3 DNA sequence: TGTGCCACCAGCAGAGATGGAGGAGCTGAAGCTTTCTTT. It codes for CATSRDGGAEAFF. Filled out from reference TRBV15 and TRBJ1-1, the complete variable domain reads DAMVIQNPRYQVTQFGKPVTLSCSQTLNHNVMYWYQQKSSQAPKLLFHYYDKDFNNEADTPDNFQSRRPNTSFCFLDIRSPGLGDTAMYLCATSRDGGAEAFFGQGTRLTVV.

This chain joins TRBV5-1 and TRBJ2-2, with 10 bases that match TRBD1. With 4 bases clipped from V and 1 base from J, the junction kept 4 bases outside the gene matches. Looked up from germline, CDR1 is SGHRS and CDR2 is YFSETQ. The CDR3 length is 16 residues. The CDR3 DNA is TGCGCCAGCAGCACTGGACAGGGGGGGAACACCGGGGAGCTGTTTTTT. Amino acid sequence: CASSTGQGGNTGELFF.

The J gene is TRBJ2-1, the V gene TRBV24-1; tentative D call: TRBD2 (6 bases). The germline V gene encodes CDR1 KGHDR and CDR2 SFDVKD. This CDR3 has 13 residues. The V end lost 5 bases, the J end lost 5 bases, and 9 bases lay between the germline ends. The CDR3 coding sequence is TGTGCCACCAGTGTGCCGGGGGACAATGAGCAGTTCTTC. Amino acids: CATSVPGDNEQFF.

The J gene is TRBJ2-1, the V gene TRBV4-1, with TRBD2 identical over 9 bases. With V trimmed by 3 bases and J by 8 bases, 8 bases remained unmatched. This CDR3 spans 15 amino acids. Per germline, CDR1 MGHRA and CDR2 YSYEKL. The CDR3 nucleotides read TGCGCCAGCAGCCAGGGCCTAGCGGGATGGGATGAGCAGTTCTTC. Protein: CASSQGLAGWDEQFF.

V gene TRBV21-1 combines with J gene TRBJ1-3. TRBV21-1 represents a pseudogene. The CDR3 has 16 amino acids. CDR3 DNA: TGTGCCAGCAGCAAAGGGGAATCCCTAACGCGGGACACCATATATTTT. Amino acids: CASSKGESLTRDTIYF.

This rearrangement joins TRBV24-1 to TRBJ1-2; D ambiguous. The germline V gene has CDR1 KGHDR and CDR2 SFDVKD. CDR3 length: 14 residues. With 9 bases removed from V and 3 bases from J, the gap between germline ends came to 16 bases. This chain's CDR3 is CATSQPGGDYGYTF. In nucleotides, the CDR3 is TGTGCCACCTCGCAGCCCGGTGGGGACTATGGCTACACCTTC.